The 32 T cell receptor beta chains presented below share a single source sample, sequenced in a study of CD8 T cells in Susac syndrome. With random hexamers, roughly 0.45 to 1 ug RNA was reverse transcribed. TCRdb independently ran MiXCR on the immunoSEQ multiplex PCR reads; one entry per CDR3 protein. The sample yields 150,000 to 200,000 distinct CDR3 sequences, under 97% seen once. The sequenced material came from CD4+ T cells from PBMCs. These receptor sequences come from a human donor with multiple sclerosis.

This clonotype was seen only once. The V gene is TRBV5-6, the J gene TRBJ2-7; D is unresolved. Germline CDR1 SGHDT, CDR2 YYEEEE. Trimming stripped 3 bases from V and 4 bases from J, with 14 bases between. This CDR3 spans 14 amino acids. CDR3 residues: CASSSRLDLYEQYF. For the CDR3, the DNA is TGTGCCAGCAGCTCGCGTTTGGATTTATACGAGCAGTACTTC.

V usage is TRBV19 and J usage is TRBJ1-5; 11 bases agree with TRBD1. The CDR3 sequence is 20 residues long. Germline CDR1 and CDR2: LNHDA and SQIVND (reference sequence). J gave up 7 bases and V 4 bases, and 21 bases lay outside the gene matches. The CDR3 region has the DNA TGTGCCAGTAGTAACGGACAGGGGGCGGGGTGGGACGTCGGCCGGCAGCCCCAGCATTTT. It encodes CASSNGQGAGWDVGRQPQHF.

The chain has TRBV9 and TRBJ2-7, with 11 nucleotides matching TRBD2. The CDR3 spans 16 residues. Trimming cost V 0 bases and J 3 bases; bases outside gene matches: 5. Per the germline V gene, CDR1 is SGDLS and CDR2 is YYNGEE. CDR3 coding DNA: TGTGCCAGCAGCGTAGGGCTTACTAGCGGGGGCTACGAGCAGTACTTC. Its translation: CASSVGLTSGGYEQYF.

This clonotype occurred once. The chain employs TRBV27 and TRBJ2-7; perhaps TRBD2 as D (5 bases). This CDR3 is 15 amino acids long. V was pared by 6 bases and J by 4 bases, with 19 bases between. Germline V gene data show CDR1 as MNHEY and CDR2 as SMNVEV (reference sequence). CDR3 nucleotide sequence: TGTGCCAGCAGCCATACTTCGGGAAGTGGGTACGAGCAGTACTTC. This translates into CASSHTSGSGYEQYF.

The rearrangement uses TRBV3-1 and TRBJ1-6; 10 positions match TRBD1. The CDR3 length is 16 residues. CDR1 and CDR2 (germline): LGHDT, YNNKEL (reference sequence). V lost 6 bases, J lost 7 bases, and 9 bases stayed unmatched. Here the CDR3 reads CASRLDRGSGNSPLHF. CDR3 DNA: TGTGCCAGCAGACTGGACAGGGGGTCGGGAAATTCACCCCTCCACTTT.

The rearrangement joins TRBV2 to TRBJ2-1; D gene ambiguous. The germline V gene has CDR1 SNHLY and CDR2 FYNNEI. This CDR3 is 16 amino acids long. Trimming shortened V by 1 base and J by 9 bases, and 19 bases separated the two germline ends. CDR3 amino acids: CASSEGSGRDLAEQFF. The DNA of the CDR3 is TGTGCCAGCAGTGAAGGTTCGGGTAGGGATCTCGCTGAGCAGTTCTTC.

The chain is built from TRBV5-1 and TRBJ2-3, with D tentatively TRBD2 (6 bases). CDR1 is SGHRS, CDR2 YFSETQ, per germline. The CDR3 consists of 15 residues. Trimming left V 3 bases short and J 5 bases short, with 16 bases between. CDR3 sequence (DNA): TGCGCCAGCAGCTGGAGAAGGGACTCTAGAGATACGCAGTATTTT. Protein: CASSWRRDSRDTQYF. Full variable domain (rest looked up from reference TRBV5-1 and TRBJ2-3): KAGVTQTPRYLIKTRGQQVTLSCSPISGHRSVSWYQQTPGQGLQFLFEYFSETQRNKGNFPGRFSGRQFSNSRSEMNVSTLELGDSALYLCASSWRRDSRDTQYFGPGTRLTVL.

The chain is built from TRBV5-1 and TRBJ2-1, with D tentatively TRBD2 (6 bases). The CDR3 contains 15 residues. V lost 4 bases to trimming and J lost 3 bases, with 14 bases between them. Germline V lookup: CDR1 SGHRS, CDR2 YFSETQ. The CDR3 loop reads CASSPFGGVYNEQFF. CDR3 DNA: TGCGCCAGCAGCCCCTTTGGCGGGGTCTACAATGAGCAGTTCTTC.

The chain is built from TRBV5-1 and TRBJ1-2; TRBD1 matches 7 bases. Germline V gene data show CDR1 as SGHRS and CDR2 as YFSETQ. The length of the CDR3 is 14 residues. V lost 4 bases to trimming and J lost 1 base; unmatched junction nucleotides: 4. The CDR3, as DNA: TGCGCCAGCAGCATCCAGGGGGATAACTATGGCTACACCTTC. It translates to CASSIQGDNYGYTF.

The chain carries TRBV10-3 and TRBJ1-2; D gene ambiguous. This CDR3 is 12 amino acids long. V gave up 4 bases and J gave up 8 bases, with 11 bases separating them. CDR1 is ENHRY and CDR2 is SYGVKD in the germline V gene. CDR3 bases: TGTGCCATCAGTGTCACGGGGTCCGGCTACACCTTC. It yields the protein CAISVTGSGYTF.

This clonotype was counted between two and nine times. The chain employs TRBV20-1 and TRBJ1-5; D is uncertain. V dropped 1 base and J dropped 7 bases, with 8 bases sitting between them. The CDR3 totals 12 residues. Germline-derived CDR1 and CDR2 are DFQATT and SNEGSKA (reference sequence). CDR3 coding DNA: TGCAGTGCTAGAGGGGCTGGGCAGCCCCAGCATTTT. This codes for CSARGAGQPQHF.

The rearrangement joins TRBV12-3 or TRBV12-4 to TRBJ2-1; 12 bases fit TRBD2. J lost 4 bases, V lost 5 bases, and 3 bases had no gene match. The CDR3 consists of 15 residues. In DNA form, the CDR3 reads TGTGCCAGCAGTCCCGGACTAGCGGGGTACAATGAGCAGTTCTTC. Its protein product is CASSPGLAGYNEQFF.

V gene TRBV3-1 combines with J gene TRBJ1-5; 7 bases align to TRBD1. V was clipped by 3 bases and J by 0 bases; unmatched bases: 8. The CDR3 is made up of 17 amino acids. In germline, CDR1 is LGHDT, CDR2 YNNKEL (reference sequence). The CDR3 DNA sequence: TGTGCCAGCAGCCATTCTCCGACAGGGACTAGCAATCAGCCCCAGCATTTT. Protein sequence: CASSHSPTGTSNQPQHF.

CDR3 amino acids: CSASDGLGRTDTQYF. The CDR3 DNA reads as TGCAGTGCTAGCGACGGGTTGGGACGCACAGATACGCAGTATTTT. The chain couples TRBV20-1 to TRBJ2-3; D may correspond to TRBD1 or TRBD2 (5 bases each). Trimming cost V 3 bases and J 1 base, with 14 bases left between them. Germline lookup yields CDR1 DFQATT and CDR2 SNEGSKA (reference sequence). The CDR3 is made up of 15 amino acids.

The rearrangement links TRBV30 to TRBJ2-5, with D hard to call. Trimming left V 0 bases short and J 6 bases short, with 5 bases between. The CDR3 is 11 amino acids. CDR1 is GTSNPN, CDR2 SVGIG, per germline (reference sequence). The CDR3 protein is CAWSVLQTQYF. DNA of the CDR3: TGTGCCTGGAGTGTACTACAGACCCAGTACTTC.

CDR3 sequence (DNA): TGTGCCAGCTCACCAGAGAGCAATCAGCCCCAGCATTTT. Protein: CASSPESNQPQHF. The rearrangement joins TRBV18 to TRBJ1-5; D remains unclear. Germline V CDR1 and CDR2: KGHSH, LQKENI. Deletions cut 2 bases from V and 1 base from J, with 3 bases between. The CDR3 spans 13 residues.

CDR3 loop: CASSLGLGPNTGELFF. Here the CDR3 DNA reads TGTGCCAGCAGCTTGGGGCTGGGACCGAACACCGGGGAGCTGTTTTTT. The genes are TRBV7-9 and TRBJ2-2; D could derive from TRBD1 or TRBD2 (5 bases each). Germline V CDR1 and CDR2: SEHNR, FQNEAQ (reference sequence). The CDR3 has 16 residues. The germline V and J ends were trimmed by 3 bases and 0 bases, with 11 bases remaining between them.

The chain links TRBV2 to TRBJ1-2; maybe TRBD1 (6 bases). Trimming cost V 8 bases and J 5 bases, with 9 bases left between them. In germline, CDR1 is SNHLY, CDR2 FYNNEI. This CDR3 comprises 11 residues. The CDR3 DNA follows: TGTGCCAGCGGACAGTTATATGGCTACACCTTC. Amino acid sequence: CASGQLYGYTF. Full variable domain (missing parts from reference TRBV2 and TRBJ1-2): EPEVTQTPSHQVTQMGQEVILRCVPISNHLYFYWYRQILGQKVEFLVSFYNNEISEKSEIFDDQFSVERPDGSNFTLKIRSTKLEDSAMYFCASGQLYGYTFGSGTRLTVV.

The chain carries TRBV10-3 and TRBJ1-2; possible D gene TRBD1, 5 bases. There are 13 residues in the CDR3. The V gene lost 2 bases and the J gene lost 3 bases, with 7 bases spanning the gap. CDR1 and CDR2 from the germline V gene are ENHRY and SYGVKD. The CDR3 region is CAISEGGYYGYTF. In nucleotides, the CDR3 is TGTGCCATCAGTGAGGGGGGTTACTATGGCTACACCTTC.

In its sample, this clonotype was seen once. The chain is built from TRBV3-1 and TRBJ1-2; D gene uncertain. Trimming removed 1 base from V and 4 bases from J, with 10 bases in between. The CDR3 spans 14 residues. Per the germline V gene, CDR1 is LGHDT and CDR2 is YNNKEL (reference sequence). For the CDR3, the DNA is TGTGCCAGCAGCCAAGCTGGGGTCGCCTATGGCTACACCTTC. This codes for CASSQAGVAYGYTF.

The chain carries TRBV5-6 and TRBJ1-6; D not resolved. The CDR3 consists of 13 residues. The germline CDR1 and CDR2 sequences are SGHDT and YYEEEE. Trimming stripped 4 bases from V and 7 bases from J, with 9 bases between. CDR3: CASSRGWNSPLHF. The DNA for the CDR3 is TGTGCCAGCAGCCGCGGATGGAATTCACCCCTCCACTTT. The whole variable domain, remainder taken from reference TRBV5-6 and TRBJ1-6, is DAGVTQSPTHLIKTRGQQVTLRCSPKSGHDTVSWYQQALGQGPQFIFQYYEEEERQRGNFPDRFSGHQFPNYSSELNVNALLLGDSALYLCASSRGWNSPLHFGNGTRLTVT.

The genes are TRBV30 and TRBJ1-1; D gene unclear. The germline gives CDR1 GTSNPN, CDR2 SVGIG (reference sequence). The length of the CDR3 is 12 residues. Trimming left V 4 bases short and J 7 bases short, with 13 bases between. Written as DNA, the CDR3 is TGTGCCTGGACCAAAAGACGGATTGAAGCTTTCTTT. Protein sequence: CAWTKRRIEAFF.

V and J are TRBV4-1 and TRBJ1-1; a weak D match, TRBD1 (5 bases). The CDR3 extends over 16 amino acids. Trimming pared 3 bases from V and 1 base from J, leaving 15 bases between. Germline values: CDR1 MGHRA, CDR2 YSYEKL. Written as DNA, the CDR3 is TGCGCCAGCAGCCAGGCGGGGGAGGGCAAGAACACTGAAGCTTTCTTT. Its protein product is CASSQAGEGKNTEAFF.

For the CDR3, the DNA is TGTGCCTGGAGCGGACTTTACAATGAGCAGTTCTTC. Protein: CAWSGLYNEQFF. The chain employs TRBV30 and TRBJ2-1; a possible D gene is TRBD2 (5 bases). CDR3 length: 12 residues. Between the trimmed V and J ends, which lost 3 bases and 4 bases, there was a span of 7 bases. CDR1 GTSNPN and CDR2 SVGIG come from the germline V gene (reference sequence).

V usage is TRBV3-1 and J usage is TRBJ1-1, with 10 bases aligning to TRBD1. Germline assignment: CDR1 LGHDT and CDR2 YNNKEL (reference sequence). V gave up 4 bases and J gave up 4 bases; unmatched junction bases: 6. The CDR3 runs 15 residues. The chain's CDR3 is CASSPNRDRGTEAFF. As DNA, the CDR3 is TGTGCCAGCAGCCCGAACCGGGACAGGGGCACTGAAGCTTTCTTT.

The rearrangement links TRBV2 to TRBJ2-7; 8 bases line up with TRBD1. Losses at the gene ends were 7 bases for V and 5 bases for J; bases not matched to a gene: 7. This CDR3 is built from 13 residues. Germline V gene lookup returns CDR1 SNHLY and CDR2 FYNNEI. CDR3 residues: CASIFSGGNEQYF. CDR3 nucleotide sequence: TGTGCCAGCATATTTTCAGGGGGCAACGAGCAGTACTTC.

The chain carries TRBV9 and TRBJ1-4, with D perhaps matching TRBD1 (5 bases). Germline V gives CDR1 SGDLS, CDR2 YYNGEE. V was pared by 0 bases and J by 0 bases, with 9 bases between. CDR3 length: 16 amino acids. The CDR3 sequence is CASSVGEGTTNEKLFF. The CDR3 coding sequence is TGTGCCAGCAGCGTAGGGGAGGGGACAACTAATGAAAAACTGTTTTTT. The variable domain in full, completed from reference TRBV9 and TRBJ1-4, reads DSGVTQTPKHLITATGQRVTLRCSPRSGDLSVYWYQQSLDQGLQFLIQYYNGEERAKGNILERFSAQQFPDLHSELNLSSLELGDSALYFCASSVGEGTTNEKLFFGSGTQLSVL.

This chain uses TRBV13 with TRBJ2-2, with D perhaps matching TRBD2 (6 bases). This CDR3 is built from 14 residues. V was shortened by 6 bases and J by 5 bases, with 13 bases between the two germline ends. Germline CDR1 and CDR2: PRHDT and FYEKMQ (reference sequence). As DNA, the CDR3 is TGTGCCAGCAGTGGGGCGACTAGGACCGGGGAGCTGTTTTTT. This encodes CASSGATRTGELFF. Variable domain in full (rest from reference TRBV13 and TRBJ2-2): AAGVIQSPRHLIKEKRETATLKCYPIPRHDTVYWYQQGPGQDPQFLISFYEKMQSDKGSIPDRFSAQQFSDYHSELNMSSLELGDSALYFCASSGATRTGELFFGEGSRLTVL.

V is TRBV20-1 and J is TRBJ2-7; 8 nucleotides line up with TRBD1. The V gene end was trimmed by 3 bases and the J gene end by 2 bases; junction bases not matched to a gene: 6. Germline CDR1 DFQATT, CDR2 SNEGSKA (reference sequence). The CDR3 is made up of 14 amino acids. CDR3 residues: CSASSGQGTYEQYF. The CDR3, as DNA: TGCAGTGCTAGCTCCGGACAGGGTACCTACGAGCAGTACTTC.

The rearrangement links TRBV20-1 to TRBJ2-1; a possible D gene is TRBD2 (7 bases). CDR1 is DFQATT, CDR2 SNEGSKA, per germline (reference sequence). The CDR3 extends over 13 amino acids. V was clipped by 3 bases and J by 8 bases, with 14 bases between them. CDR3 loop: CSASGGGPDEQFF. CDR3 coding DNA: TGCAGTGCTAGTGGGGGGGGGCCGGATGAGCAGTTCTTC.

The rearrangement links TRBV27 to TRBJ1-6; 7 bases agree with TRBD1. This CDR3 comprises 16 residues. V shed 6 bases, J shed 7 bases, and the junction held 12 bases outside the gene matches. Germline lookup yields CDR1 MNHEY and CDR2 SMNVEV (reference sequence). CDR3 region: CASSLIPGQKNSPLHF. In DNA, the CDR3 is TGTGCCAGCAGCCTGATTCCGGGACAGAAAAATTCACCCCTCCACTTT.

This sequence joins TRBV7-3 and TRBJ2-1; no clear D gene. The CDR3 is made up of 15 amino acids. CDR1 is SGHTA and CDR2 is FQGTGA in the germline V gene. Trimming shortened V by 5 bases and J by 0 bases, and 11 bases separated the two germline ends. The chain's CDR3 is CASSPFRSSYNEQFF. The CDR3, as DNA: TGTGCCAGCAGCCCATTCCGGAGCTCCTACAATGAGCAGTTCTTC.